The rows below give T cell receptor beta chains drawn from one sample of a study of blood T cells in healthy people across ages. Using its own MiXCR run on the 5' RACE reads, TCRdb lists one record per CDR3 protein. Of about 1.6 million distinct CDR3 sequences listed, around 36% were seen once; the top ten hold about 11%. Sequenced input: blood. The receptors come from a woman aged 25 to 39 in good health. Each CDR3 is given with its conserved first and last residue. Clone size is not always given. Where it is, it says once, few, many or a class for expanded clones.

size | J | V | CDR3
few | TRBJ2-2 | TRBV12-3/TRBV12-4 | CASSLQVAGELFF
few | - | TRBV12-3/TRBV12-4 | CASRLAGVGETQYF
- | TRBJ2-7 | TRBV7-8 | CASSLDTAGYEQYF
- | TRBJ1-5 | TRBV12-3/TRBV12-4 | CASSWTGQDQPQHF
- | TRBJ2-3 | TRBV2 | CASNQRGGTDTQYF
many | TRBJ2-7 | TRBV20-1 | CSASPLAGDSSYEQYF
- | TRBJ2-1 | TRBV5-6 | CASSGSGSGAFEQFF
few | TRBJ2-3 | TRBV12-3/TRBV12-4 | CASSFSGREGDTQYF
- | TRBJ2-5 | TRBV4-1 | CASSPGTFEETQYF
- | TRBJ2-1 | TRBV6-2/TRBV6-3 | CASRKGTSPYNEQFF
- | TRBJ2-1 | TRBV10-1 | CASSETGIGYNEQFF
- | TRBJ2-7 | TRBV9 | CASSVGSSGNPYEQYF
- | TRBJ1-4 | TRBV27 | CASRAGTAATNEKLFF
- | TRBJ2-3 | TRBV20-1 | CSARWELAGGADTQYF
- | TRBJ2-1 | TRBV29-1 | CSVLTSGPRNEQFF
- | TRBJ2-5 | TRBV20-1 | CSARDFWRRGQETQYF
once | TRBJ2-1 | TRBV11-2 | CASSRQWVELQGAENEQFF
- | TRBJ2-5 | TRBV2 | CASRRLLRQETQYF
- | TRBJ2-7 | TRBV6-6 | CASSSRGTVTYEQYF
- | TRBJ2-1 | TRBV29-1 | CSVGWGGLFGSYNEQFF
few | TRBJ1-5 | TRBV20-1 | CSASDRTGSGNQPQHF
- | TRBJ2-5 | TRBV28 | CASSPPGQGIGETQYF
- | TRBJ2-3 | TRBV5-1 | CASSLARHSTDTQYF
- | TRBJ2-6 | TRBV4-1 | CASSQGSGTTSPSGANVLTF
- | TRBJ1-2 | TRBV6-6 | CASSPPGQVPLTF
many | TRBJ1-2 | TRBV4-1 | CASSQETGGSYGYTF
- | TRBJ1-4 | TRBV7-9 | CASSFGQIVTNEKLFF
- | - | TRBV11-2 | CASSLDPGGLKTQYF
many | TRBJ2-2 | TRBV4-1 | CASSPRTGRSGNTGELFF
many | TRBJ2-1 | TRBV12-3/TRBV12-4 | CASSFERTTYNEQFF
- | TRBJ1-6 | TRBV6-1 | CASKQQGISPLHF
- | TRBJ1-3 | TRBV20-1 | CSAESISAVQDTIYF
- | TRBJ2-1 | TRBV18 | CASSPFQTGFGEQFF
many | TRBJ2-5 | TRBV14 | CASSQEMQETQYF
few | TRBJ2-7 | TRBV5-1 | CASSLMTGDYEQYF
few | TRBJ2-1 | TRBV7-9 | CASSPPSQAYNEQFF
few | TRBJ2-7 | TRBV7-3 | CASSAGPGSTYEQYF
- | TRBJ2-1 | TRBV6-5 | CASSPPLRERDEQFF
few | TRBJ2-7 | TRBV6-2/TRBV6-3 | CASSSETSGSSYEQYF
few | TRBJ2-7 | TRBV28 | CASSYLAGAYEQYF
- | TRBJ1-2 | TRBV4-2 | CASSQVVRRQGPNSGYTF
- | TRBJ2-1 | TRBV28 | CASRNRNIPYNEQFF
- | TRBJ2-7 | TRBV5-1 | CASRDGQGKSYEQYF
few | TRBJ2-1 | TRBV11-3 | CASSPRWGVSYNEQFF
- | TRBJ2-3 | TRBV6-1 | CASSELSLATQYF
- | TRBJ2-7 | TRBV28 | CASSPGLAGLNEQYF
- | TRBJ2-1 | TRBV20-1 | CSASSQAGAANEQFF